Each of the 5 T cell receptor beta chains below was sequenced from the same sample in a study of T-cell memory formation after mild COVID-19. TCRdb reprocessed the 5' RACE reads via MiXCR and lists one record per CDR3 protein. Here the sample spans some 410,000 distinct CDR3 sequences, 23% being singletons. The sequenced sample was PBMCs or a T cell subset sorted from them (not recorded which). All receptors derive from an adult woman who had mild COVID-19 (a few samples of this study predate the infection). Cell type and time point are not known.

In its sample, this clonotype was seen a few times. The V gene is TRBV3-1, the J gene TRBJ2-1, with 10 nucleotides matching TRBD2. The junction had 9 bases not matched to a gene; V was cut back by 4 bases and J by 3 bases. CDR3 length equals 17 residues. Germline V gene sequence: CDR1 LGHDT, CDR2 YNNKEL (reference sequence). The CDR3 DNA follows: TGTGCCAGCAGCCTATCAAGCGGGGGGGCCCTCTACAATGAGCAGTTCTTC. Protein product: CASSLSSGGALYNEQFF.

The chain uses TRBV7-9 and TRBJ2-2, with TRBD2 matching over 12 bases. V lost 1 base to trimming and J lost 7 bases; unmatched junction nucleotides: 10. Germline V lookup: CDR1 SEHNR, CDR2 FQNEAQ (reference sequence). This CDR3 comprises 18 residues. The CDR3 nucleotides read TGTGCCAGCAGCTTAGGACTAGCGGGAGTCTCGTCTGGCGGGGAGCTGTTTTTT. Amino acid sequence: CASSLGLAGVSSGGELFF.

V usage is TRBV7-9 and J usage is TRBJ2-1; no firm D call. Trimming cost V 3 bases and J 3 bases, with 6 bases left between them. The CDR3 loop spans 13 amino acids. Germline values: CDR1 SEHNR, CDR2 FQNEAQ (reference sequence). CDR3 nucleotides: TGTGCCAGCAGCTTCCTCGACTACAATGAGCAGTTCTTC. This translates into CASSFLDYNEQFF.

This CDR3 reads CASSQLGGEETQYF. CDR3 DNA: TGCGCCAGCAGCCAATTGGGGGGGGAAGAGACCCAGTACTTC. The J gene is TRBJ2-5, the V gene TRBV4-1; 7 bases align to TRBD2. The CDR3 runs to 14 residues. V shed 2 bases and J 3 bases; nucleotides not matched to a gene: 3. From germline, CDR1 is MGHRA and CDR2 YSYEKL.

This chain uses TRBV4-3 with TRBJ2-7, with D unclear. The CDR3 consists of 14 residues. Trimming cost V 0 bases and J 6 bases, with 12 bases left between them. Per the germline V gene, CDR1 is LGHNA and CDR2 is YSLEER. This CDR3 reads CASSQEISVSEQYF. The DNA for the CDR3 is TGCGCCAGCAGCCAAGAGATATCGGTTTCCGAGCAGTACTTC.